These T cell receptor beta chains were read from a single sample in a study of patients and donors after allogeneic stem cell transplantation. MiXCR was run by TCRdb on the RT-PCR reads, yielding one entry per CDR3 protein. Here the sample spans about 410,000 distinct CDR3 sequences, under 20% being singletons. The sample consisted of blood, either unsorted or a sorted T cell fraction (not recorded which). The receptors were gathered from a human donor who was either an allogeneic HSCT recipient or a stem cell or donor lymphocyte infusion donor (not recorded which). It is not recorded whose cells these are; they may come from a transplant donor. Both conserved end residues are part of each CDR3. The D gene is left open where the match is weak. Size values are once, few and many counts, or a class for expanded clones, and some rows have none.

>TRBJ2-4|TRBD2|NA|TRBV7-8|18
CASTWTSGDFLAKNIQYF
TGTGCCAGCACTTGGACTAGCGGGGACTTCTTAGCCAAAAACATTCAGTACTTC
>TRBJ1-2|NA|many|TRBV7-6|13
CASSSTGFYGYTF
TGTGCCAGCAGCTCTACAGGGTTCTATGGCTACACCTTC
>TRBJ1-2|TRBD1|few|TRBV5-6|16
CASSLVLQGFAAGYTF
TGTGCCAGCAGCTTGGTCCTACAGGGGTTTGCTGCCGGCTACACCTTC
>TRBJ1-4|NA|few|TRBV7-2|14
CASGRGRFNEKLFF
TGTGCCAGCGGTAGGGGACGGTTTAATGAAAAACTGTTTTTT
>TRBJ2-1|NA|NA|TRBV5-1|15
CASSLSDSPYNEQFF
TGCGCCAGCAGCTTATCGGACAGTCCTTACAATGAGCAGTTCTTC
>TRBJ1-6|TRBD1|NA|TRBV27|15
CASSFRGQGHSPLHF
TGTGCCAGCAGTTTTAGGGGACAGGGTCATTCACCCCTCCACTTT
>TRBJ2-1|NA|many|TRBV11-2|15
CASSLGLTIINEQFF
TGTGCCAGCAGCTTAGGCCTAACGATTATCAATGAGCAGTTCTTC
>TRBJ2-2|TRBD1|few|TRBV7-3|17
CASSSKAGTGGKGELFF
TGTGCCAGCAGCTCAAAAGCCGGGACAGGGGGCAAGGGGGAGCTGTTTTTT
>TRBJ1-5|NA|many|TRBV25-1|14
CASSEHGAGQPQHF
TGTGCCAGCAGTGAACATGGCGCGGGTCAGCCCCAGCATTTT
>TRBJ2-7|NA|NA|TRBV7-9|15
CASSLGRLSSYEQYF
TGTGCCAGCAGCTTGGGGAGATTGAGCTCCTACGAGCAGTACTTC
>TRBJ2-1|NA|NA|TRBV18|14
CASSPQGPRNEQFF
TGTGCCAGCTCACCACAGGGGCCTCGCAATGAGCAGTTCTTC
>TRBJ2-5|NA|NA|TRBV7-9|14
CASSLGYWKETQYF
TGTGCCAGCAGCTTAGGGTACTGGAAAGAGACCCAGTACTTC
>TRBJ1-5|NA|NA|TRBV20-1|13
CSASMRNNQPQHF
TGCAGTGCTAGCATGAGAAACAATCAGCCCCAGCATTTT
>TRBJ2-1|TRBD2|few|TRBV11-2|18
CASSWGLAGDRSYNEQFF
TGTGCCAGCAGCTGGGGACTAGCGGGAGATCGGTCCTACAATGAGCAGTTCTTC
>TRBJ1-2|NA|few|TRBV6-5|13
CASSYGSLGGYTF
TGTGCCAGCAGTTACGGCAGTCTTGGTGGCTACACCTTC
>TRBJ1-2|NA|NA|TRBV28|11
CASGSGLGYTF
TGTGCCAGCGGAAGTGGTTTGGGCTACACCTTC
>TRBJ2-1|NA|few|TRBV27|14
CASSFLGTPNEQFF
TGTGCCAGCAGTTTCCTCGGGACTCCCAATGAGCAGTTCTTC
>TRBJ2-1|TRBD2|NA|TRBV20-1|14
CSAQTSGSGNEQFF
TGCAGTGCGCAGACTAGCGGGAGTGGAAATGAGCAGTTCTTC
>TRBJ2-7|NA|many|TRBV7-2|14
CASSLVGTYYEQYF
TGTGCCAGCAGCTTAGTAGGGACTTACTACGAGCAGTACTTC
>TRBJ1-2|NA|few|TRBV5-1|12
CASSLGRFGYTF
TGCGCCAGCAGCTTAGGCCGTTTCGGCTACACCTTC
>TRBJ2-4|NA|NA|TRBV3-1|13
CASSQSGPNIQYF
TGTGCCAGCAGCCAATCCGGACCAAACATTCAGTACTTC
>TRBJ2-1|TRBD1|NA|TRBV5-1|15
CASSHPTGSHNEQFF
TGCGCCAGCAGTCACCCGACAGGGTCTCACAATGAGCAGTTCTTC
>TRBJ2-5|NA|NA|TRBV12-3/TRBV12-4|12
CASSFEYETQYF
TGTGCCAGCAGTTTTGAGTACGAGACCCAGTACTTC
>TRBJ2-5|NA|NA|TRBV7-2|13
CASSRRESETQYF
TGTGCCAGCAGCCGCAGGGAATCCGAGACCCAGTACTTC
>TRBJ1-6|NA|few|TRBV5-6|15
CASSLARGSNSPLHF
TGTGCCAGCAGCTTGGCCAGGGGCTCGAATTCACCCCTCCACTTT
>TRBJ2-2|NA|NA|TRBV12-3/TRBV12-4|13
CASSLALTWELFF
TGTGCCAGCAGTTTAGCCCTTACCTGGGAGCTGTTTTTT
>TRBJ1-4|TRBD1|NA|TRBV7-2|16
CASSIRRQGGNEKLFF
TGTGCCAGCAGCATCCGACGACAGGGGGGGAATGAAAAACTGTTTTTT
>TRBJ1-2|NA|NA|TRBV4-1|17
CASSQDLGTKFNYGYTF
TGCGCCAGCAGCCAAGATCTCGGGACAAAATTTAACTATGGCTACACCTTC
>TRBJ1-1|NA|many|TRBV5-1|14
CASSIRDPNTEAFF
TGCGCCAGCAGCATCCGGGACCCGAACACTGAAGCTTTCTTT